These T cell receptor beta chains were read from a single sample in a study of shared clonotypes between healthy human individuals. This table comes from immunoSEQ multiplex PCR, and its TCRdb copy is limited to in-frame clones, with some not included. This sample has 490,000 or so clones, with about three quarters found just once. Sequencing input: PBMCs. The receptors were gathered from a woman between 40 and 50 years old in good health. Some clones in this sample may be carry-over from other donors' samples. Both conserved end residues are part of each CDR3. D genes are given only for firm matches. For some rows the clone size is stated as once, few or many, or as a class when expanded; others skip it.

>TRBJ1-4|NA|NA|15|TRBV6-1
CASRDPGFANEKLFF
TGTGCCAGCAGGGACCCAGGGTTCGCTAATGAAAAACTGTTTTTT
>TRBJ2-5|NA|TRBD1|16|TRBV6-9
CASSYPRDRYQETQYF
TGTGCCAGCAGTTACCCTCGGGACAGATATCAAGAGACCCAGTACTTC
>TRBJ2-1|NA|TRBD1|15|TRBV28
CASSTAGTGYNEQFF
TGTGCCAGCAGCACCGCCGGGACAGGGTACAATGAGCAGTTCTTC
>TRBJ1-3|few|NA|13|TRBV10-3
CAIKVSSGNTIYF
TGTGCCATCAAGGTCAGCTCTGGAAACACCATATATTTT
>TRBJ2-7|once|TRBD1|16|TRBV28
CASSLWDRLSSYEQYF
TGTGCCAGCAGTTTATGGGACAGGTTAAGCTCCTACGAGCAGTACTTC
>TRBJ1-2|many|NA|14|TRBV5-6
CASSLSGTDYGYTF
TGTGCCAGCAGCCTCAGCGGGACGGATTATGGCTACACCTTC
>TRBJ2-2|NA|NA|19|TRBV7-3
CASSLVDPWQGRNTGELFF
TGTGCCAGCAGCTTAGTAGACCCGTGGCAGGGTCGGAACACCGGGGAGCTGTTTTTT
>TRBJ1-2|NA|NA|13|TRBV6-1
CASRETGEGGYTF
TGTGCCAGCAGGGAAACGGGGGAGGGAGGCTACACCTTC
>TRBJ2-6|NA|NA|11|TRBV7-9
CAGQGANVLTF
TGTGCCGGTCAGGGGGCCAACGTCCTGACTTTC
>TRBJ1-5|NA|NA|14|TRBV27
CASSLSSSNQPQHF
TGTGCCAGCAGTTTATCGTCTAGCAATCAGCCCCAGCATTTT
>TRBJ1-2|NA|NA|12|TRBV11-2
CASSPNPYGYTF
TGTGCCAGCAGCCCGAATCCCTATGGCTACACCTTC
>TRBJ2-1|many|NA|12|TRBV4-2
CASSQGENEQFF
TGTGCCAGCAGCCAAGGTGAGAATGAGCAGTTCTTC
>TRBJ2-7|NA|NA|12|TRBV30
CAWSQGIGEQYF
TGTGCCTGGAGCCAGGGGATAGGCGAGCAGTACTTC
>TRBJ2-2|NA|NA|14|TRBV27
CASSPRGGTGELFF
TGTGCCAGCAGTCCTCGAGGAGGCACCGGGGAGCTGTTTTTT
>TRBJ1-4|NA|NA|13|TRBV7-9
CASTLGGLEKLFF
TGTGCCAGCACCTTGGGGGGCTTGGAAAAACTGTTTTTT
>TRBJ1-2|many|NA|13|TRBV30
CAWSTGDGYGYTF
TGTGCCTGGAGTACCGGGGACGGCTATGGCTACACCTTC
>TRBJ2-2|NA|NA|18|TRBV28
CASEGEFTGSLNTGELFF
TGTGCCAGCGAGGGCGAATTTACAGGGTCCTTGAACACCGGGGAGCTGTTTTTT
>TRBJ2-7|NA|NA|16|TRBV9
CASSVGGSGVGYEQYF
TGTGCCAGCAGCGTAGGCGGATCGGGCGTTGGCTACGAGCAGTACTTC
>TRBJ2-2|NA|TRBD1|18|TRBV28
CASSPWTGRGGSPGELFF
TGTGCCAGCAGTCCCTGGACAGGGCGAGGCGGTTCCCCCGGGGAGCTGTTTTTT
>TRBJ2-7|NA|NA|16|TRBV7-2
CASSLDPTTFSYEQYF
TGTGCCAGCAGCTTAGATCCAACTACCTTCTCCTACGAGCAGTACTTC
>TRBJ2-2|NA|NA|15|TRBV18
CASSPPNRETGELFF
TGTGCCAGCTCACCACCGAACAGGGAGACCGGGGAGCTGTTTTTT
>TRBJ2-5|NA|TRBD1|13|TRBV7-2
CASIPTGVETQYF
TGTGCCAGCATCCCCACAGGGGTCGAGACCCAGTACTTC
>TRBJ2-2|NA|NA|16|TRBV5-4
CASSADRGSNTGELFF
TGTGCCAGCAGCGCGGACCGCGGCAGCAACACCGGGGAGCTGTTTTTT
>TRBJ2-7|NA|TRBD1|15|TRBV7-2
CASSSQGQRRNEQYF
TGTGCCAGCAGCTCCCAGGGACAGAGGAGAAACGAGCAGTACTTC
>TRBJ1-1|NA|NA|11|TRBV20-1
CSARENTEAFF
TGCAGTGCTAGAGAGAACACTGAAGCTTTCTTT
>TRBJ2-7|many|TRBD2|15|TRBV6-5
CASNPAGGLTYEQYF
TGTGCCAGCAATCCAGCGGGAGGACTGACATACGAGCAGTACTTC
>TRBJ2-7|NA|NA|12|TRBV29-1
CSVSPGNYEQYF
TGCAGCGTTTCTCCAGGGAATTACGAGCAGTACTTC
>TRBJ2-1|NA|TRBD1|14|TRBV7-8
CASSLDDRVNEQFF
TGTGCCAGCAGCTTAGACGACAGGGTCAATGAGCAGTTCTTC
>TRBJ2-5|NA|NA|16|TRBV28
CASSLPAHSRQETQYF
TGTGCCAGCAGTTTGCCGGCACATTCACGACAAGAGACCCAGTACTTC
>TRBJ2-7|NA|NA|11|TRBV5-4
CASSAEGGQYF
TGTGCCAGCAGCGCCGAGGGGGGGCAGTACTTC
>TRBJ2-5|NA|NA|10|TRBV6-1
CASSLETQYF
TGTGCCAGCAGTCTAGAGACCCAGTACTTC
>TRBJ1-1|NA|TRBD1|15|TRBV28
CASSVDREIITEAFF
TGTGCCAGCAGTGTCGACAGGGAAATCATCACTGAAGCTTTCTTT
>TRBJ1-5|NA|NA|13|TRBV18
CASSPSGDQPQHF
TGTGCCAGCTCACCCTCCGGGGATCAGCCCCAGCATTTT
>TRBJ2-1|NA|NA|16|TRBV9
CASSVEVVSSYNEQFF
TGTGCCAGCAGCGTAGAGGTAGTGAGCTCCTACAATGAGCAGTTCTTC